This T cell receptor (beta chain) was sequenced in a study of blood T cells in healthy people across ages. Findings and limits, study-wide: Roughly linear declines in TCR beta diversity per million T cells occurred with age. Strongly correlated with naive T cell percentage was TCR beta diversity.

Points on this clonotype: The antigen remains undetermined. A read error may explain this, as a much larger clone is one base away.

Next came a second PCR, run for about 6 to 11 cycles, which used a sample-barcoded 5' primer along with a J-beta primer mix. TCRdb re-derived calls from the 5' RACE reads in MiXCR, one entry per CDR3 protein. The sample carries some 1.7 million distinct CDR3 sequences, 28% recorded once. The CDR3 length is 13 residues. Per the germline V gene, CDR1 is KGHDR and CDR2 is SFDVKD. All donors came from Russia, were Caucasian and healthy, and spanned ages 6 to 90. This clonotype was obtained from a woman in her thirties in good health. The specimen was blood. The rearrangement joins TRBV24-1 to TRBJ2-5, with a possible D match to TRBD2 (5 bases). The CDR3 protein is CAASDWTQETQYF. The CDR3 DNA is TGTGCCGCCAGTGATTGGACTCAAGAGACCCAGTACTTC.